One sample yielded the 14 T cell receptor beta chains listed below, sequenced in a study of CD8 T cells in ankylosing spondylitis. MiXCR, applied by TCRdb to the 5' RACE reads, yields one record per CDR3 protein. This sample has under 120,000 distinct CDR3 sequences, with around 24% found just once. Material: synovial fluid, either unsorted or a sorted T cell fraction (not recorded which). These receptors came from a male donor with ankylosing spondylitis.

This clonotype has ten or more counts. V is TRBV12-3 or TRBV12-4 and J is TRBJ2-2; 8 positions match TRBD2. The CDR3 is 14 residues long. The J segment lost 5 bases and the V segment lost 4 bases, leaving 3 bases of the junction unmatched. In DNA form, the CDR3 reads TGTGCCAGCAGTTCCCGGGGGGGGACCGGGGAGCTGTTTTTT. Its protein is CASSSRGGTGELFF.

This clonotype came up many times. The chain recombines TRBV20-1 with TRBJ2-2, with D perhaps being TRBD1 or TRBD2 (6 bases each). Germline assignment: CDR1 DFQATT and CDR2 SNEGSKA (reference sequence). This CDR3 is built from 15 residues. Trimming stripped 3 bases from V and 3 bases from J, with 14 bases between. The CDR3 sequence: CSASRSGEDTGELFF. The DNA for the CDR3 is TGCAGTGCTAGTAGGTCAGGGGAGGACACCGGGGAGCTGTTTTTT.

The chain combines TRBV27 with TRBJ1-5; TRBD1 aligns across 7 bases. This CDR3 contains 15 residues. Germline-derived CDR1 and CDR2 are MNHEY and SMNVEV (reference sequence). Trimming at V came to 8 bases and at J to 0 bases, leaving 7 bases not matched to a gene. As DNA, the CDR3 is TGTGCCAGCGGAGAACAGGGGTATAGCAATCAGCCCCAGCATTTT. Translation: CASGEQGYSNQPQHF.

CDR3 sequence reads: CASSLGGTSVGTDTQYF. CDR3 sequence (DNA): TGTGCCAGCAGCTTGGGGGGGACTAGCGTAGGGACAGATACGCAGTATTTT. This chain connects TRBV5-4 to TRBJ2-3, with 10 bases lining up with TRBD2. The V gene's germline CDR1 is SGHNT and CDR2 YYREEE (reference sequence). This CDR3 is built from 17 residues. The V gene end was trimmed by 0 bases and the J gene end by 3 bases; junction bases not matched to a gene: 7. Combining the CDR3 with reference TRBV5-4 and TRBJ2-3 gives the whole variable domain ETGVTQSPTHLIKTRGQQVTLRCSSQSGHNTVSWYQQALGQGPQFIFQYYREEENGRGNFPPRFSGLQFPNYSSELNVNALELDDSALYLCASSLGGTSVGTDTQYFGPGTRLTVL.

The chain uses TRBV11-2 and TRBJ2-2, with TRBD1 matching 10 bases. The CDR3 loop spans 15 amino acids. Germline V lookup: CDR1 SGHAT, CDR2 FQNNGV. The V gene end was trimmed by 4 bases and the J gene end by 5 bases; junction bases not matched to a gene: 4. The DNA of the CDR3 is TGTGCCAGCAGCTGGCGGACAGGGGGTACCGGGGAGCTGTTTTTT. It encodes CASSWRTGGTGELFF.

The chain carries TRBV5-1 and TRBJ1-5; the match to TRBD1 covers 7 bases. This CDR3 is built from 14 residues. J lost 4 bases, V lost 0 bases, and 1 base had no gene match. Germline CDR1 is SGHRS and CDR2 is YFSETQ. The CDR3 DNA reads TGCGCCAGCAGCTTGGGGGACAGAAATCAGCCCCAGCATTTT. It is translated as CASSLGDRNQPQHF.

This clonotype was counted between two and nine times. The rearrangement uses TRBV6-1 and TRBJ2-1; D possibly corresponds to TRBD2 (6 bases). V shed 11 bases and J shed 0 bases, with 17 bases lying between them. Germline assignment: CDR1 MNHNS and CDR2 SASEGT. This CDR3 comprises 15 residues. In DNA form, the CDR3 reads TGTGCCGGCCCAGCTAGCGAGCGCTCCTACAATGAGCAGTTCTTC. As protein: CAGPASERSYNEQFF.

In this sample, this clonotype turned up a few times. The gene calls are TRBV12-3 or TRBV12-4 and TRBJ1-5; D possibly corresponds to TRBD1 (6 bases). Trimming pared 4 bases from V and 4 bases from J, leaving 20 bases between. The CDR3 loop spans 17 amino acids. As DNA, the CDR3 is TGTGCCAGCAGTTCCTATTCAGGGGTAGGGGCGAATCAGCCCCAGCATTTT. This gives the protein CASSSYSGVGANQPQHF.

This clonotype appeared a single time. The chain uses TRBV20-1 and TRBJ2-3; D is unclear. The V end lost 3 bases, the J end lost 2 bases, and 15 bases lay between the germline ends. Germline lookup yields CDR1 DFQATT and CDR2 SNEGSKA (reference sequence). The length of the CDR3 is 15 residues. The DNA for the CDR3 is TGCAGTGCTAGGGACCCCGGAGCGAACACAGATACGCAGTATTTT. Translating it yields CSARDPGANTDTQYF.

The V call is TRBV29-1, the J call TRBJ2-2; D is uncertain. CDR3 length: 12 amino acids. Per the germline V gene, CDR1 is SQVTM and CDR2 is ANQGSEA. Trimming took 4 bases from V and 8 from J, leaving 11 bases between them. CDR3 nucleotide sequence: TGCAGCGTTGGGCAGGCTAGGGGGGAGCTGTTTTTT. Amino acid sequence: CSVGQARGELFF.

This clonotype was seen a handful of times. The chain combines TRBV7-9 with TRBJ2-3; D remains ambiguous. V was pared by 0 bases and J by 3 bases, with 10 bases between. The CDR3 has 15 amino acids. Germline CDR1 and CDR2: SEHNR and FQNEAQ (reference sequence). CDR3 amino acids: CASSLAELRTDTQYF. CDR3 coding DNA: TGTGCCAGCAGCTTAGCGGAGCTCAGGACAGATACGCAGTATTTT.

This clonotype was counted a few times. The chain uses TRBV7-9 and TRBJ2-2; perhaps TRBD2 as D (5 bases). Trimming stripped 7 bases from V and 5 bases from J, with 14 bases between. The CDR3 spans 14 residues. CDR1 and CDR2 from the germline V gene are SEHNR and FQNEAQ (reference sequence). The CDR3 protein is CASTERSGTGELFF. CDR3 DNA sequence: TGTGCCAGCACCGAAAGGTCGGGGACCGGGGAGCTGTTTTTT.

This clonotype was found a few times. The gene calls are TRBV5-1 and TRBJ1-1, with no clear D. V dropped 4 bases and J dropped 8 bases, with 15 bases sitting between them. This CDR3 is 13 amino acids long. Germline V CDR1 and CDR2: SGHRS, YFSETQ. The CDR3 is CASSTGSSWEAFF. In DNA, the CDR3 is TGCGCCAGCAGCACCGGGAGTTCTTGGGAAGCTTTCTTT.

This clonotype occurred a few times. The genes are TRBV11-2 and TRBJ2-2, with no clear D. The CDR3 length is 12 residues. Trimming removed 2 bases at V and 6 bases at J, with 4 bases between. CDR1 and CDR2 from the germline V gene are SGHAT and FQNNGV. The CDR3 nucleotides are TGTGCCAGCAGCTTACTTTCCGGGGAGCTGTTTTTT. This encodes CASSLLSGELFF.